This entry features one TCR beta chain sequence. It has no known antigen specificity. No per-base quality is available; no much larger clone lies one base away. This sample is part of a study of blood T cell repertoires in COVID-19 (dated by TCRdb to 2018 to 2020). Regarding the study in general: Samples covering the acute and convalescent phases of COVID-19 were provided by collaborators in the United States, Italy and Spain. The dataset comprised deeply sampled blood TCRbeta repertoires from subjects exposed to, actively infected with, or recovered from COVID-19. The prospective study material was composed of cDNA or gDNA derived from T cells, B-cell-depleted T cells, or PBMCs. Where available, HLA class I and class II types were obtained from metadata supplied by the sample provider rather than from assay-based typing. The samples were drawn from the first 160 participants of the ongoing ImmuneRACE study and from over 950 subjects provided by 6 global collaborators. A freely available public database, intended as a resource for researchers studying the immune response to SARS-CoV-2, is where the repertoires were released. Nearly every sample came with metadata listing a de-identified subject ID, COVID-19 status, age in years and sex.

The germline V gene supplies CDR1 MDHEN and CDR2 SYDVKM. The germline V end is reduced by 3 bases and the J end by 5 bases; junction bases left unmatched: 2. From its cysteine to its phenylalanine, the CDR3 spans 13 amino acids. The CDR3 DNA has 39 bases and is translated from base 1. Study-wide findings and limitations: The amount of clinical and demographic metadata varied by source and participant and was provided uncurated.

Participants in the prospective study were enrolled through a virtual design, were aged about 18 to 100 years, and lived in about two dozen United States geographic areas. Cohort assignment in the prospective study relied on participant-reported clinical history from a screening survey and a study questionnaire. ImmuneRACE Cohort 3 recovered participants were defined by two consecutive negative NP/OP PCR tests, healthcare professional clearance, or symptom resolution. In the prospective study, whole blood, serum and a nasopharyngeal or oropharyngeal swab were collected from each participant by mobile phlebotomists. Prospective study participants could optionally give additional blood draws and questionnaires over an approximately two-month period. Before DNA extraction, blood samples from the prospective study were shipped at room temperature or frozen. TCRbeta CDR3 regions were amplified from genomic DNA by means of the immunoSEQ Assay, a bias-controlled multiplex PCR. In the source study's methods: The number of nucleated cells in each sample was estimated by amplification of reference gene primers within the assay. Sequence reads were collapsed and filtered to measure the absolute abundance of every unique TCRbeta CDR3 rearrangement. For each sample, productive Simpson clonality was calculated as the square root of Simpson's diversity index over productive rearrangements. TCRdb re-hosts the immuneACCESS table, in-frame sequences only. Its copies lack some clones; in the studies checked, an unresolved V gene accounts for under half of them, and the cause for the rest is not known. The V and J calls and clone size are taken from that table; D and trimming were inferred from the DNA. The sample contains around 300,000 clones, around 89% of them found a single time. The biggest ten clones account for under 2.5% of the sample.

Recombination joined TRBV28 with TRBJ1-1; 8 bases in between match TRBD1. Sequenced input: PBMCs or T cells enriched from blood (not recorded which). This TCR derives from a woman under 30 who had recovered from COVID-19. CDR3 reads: CASSLTGVTEAFF. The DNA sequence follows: TGTGCCAGCAGTTTGACAGGGGTTACTGAAGCTTTCTTT. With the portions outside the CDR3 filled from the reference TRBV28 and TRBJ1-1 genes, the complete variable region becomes DVKVTQSSRYLVKRTGEKVFLECVQDMDHENMFWYRQDPGLGLRLIYFSYDVKMKEKGDIPEGYSVSREKKERFSLILESASTNQTSMYLCASSLTGVTEAFFGQGTRLTVV.